The text below deals with one T cell receptor (beta chain). Antigen specificity is unknown. Sorted inputs of roughly 17,000 to 1,100,000 cells, with 10%, 30% or 50% RNA, yielded naive CD8 libraries. This CDR3 is built from 14 residues. V shed 6 bases and J shed 8 bases, with 16 bases lying between them. Germline loops: CDR1 MNHEY, CDR2 SVGEGT. The record originates from a study of molecular identifiers for immune sequencing clone quantification. General study points: Whereas naive cells kept under 1% of molecules in clones above 20 RNA copies, such clones held over 97% in effectors. Barcode sharing among identical TCR molecules could make large clones appear smaller. Spiked Jurkat TCR RNA originating from one cell could reportedly be identified amid more than 950,000 naive cells.

One entry per CDR3 protein results from TCRdb running MiXCR on the PCR reads. The sample consists of approximately 500,000 distinct CDR3 sequences, around 23% of them appearing once. This sequence was found in a human donor in good health. Some libraries in this study had Jurkat cell RNA spiked in. Sequenced input: naive CD8+ T cells from blood, with Jurkat cell RNA spiked in. Subset reported: FACS-sorted CD8+CD4-CCR7+CD45RA+ naive T cells. This chain links TRBV6-2 or TRBV6-3 with TRBJ1-4; a weak D match, TRBD1 (6 bases). CDR3 sequence (DNA): TGTGCCAGCAGCGAAGGCCCCAGGGGCGAAAAACTGTTTTTT. Its protein is CASSEGPRGEKLFF.